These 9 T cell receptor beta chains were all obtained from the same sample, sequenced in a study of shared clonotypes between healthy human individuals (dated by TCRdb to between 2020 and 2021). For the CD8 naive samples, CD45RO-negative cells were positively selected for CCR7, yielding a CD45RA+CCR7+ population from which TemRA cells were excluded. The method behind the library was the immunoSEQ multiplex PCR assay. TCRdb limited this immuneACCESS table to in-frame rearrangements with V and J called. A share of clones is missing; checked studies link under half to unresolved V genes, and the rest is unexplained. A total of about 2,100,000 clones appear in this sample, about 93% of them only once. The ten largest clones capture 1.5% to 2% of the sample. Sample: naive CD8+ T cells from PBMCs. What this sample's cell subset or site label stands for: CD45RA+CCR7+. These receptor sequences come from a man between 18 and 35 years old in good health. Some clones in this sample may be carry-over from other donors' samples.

Here the CDR3 DNA reads TGTGCCAGCAGCGCTAGGGGCGGGTTCACCGGGGAGCTGTTTTTT. This sequence encodes CASSARGGFTGELFF. The chain carries TRBV9 and TRBJ2-2; TRBD1 or TRBD2 may be the D gene (5 bases each). The CDR3 has 15 residues. Trimming shortened V by 3 bases and J by 4 bases, and 13 bases separated the two germline ends. Per the germline V gene, CDR1 is SGDLS and CDR2 is YYNGEE.

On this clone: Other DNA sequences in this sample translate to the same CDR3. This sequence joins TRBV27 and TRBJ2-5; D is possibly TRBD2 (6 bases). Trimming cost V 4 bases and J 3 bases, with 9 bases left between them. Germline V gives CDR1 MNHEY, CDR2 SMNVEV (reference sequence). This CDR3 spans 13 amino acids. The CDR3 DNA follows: TGTGCCAGCAGTTCGACGGGAGAAGAGACCCAGTACTTC. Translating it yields CASSSTGEETQYF.

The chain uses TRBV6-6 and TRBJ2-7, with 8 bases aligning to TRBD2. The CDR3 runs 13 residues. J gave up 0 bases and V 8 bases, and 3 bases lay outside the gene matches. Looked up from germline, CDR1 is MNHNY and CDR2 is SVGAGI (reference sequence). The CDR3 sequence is CASGLASSYEQYF. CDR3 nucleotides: TGTGCCAGCGGACTAGCCAGCTCCTACGAGCAGTACTTC.

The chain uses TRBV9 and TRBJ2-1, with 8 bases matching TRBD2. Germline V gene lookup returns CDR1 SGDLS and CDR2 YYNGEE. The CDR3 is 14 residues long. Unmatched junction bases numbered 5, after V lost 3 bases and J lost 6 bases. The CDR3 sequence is CASSARSGTNEQFF. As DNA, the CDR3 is TGTGCCAGCAGCGCCCGTAGCGGGACCAATGAGCAGTTCTTC.

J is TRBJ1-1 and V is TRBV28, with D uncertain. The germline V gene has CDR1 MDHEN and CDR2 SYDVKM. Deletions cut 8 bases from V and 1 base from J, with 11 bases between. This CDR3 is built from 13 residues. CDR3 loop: CASGLQQNTEAFF. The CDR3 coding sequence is TGTGCCAGCGGACTCCAACAGAACACTGAAGCTTTCTTT.

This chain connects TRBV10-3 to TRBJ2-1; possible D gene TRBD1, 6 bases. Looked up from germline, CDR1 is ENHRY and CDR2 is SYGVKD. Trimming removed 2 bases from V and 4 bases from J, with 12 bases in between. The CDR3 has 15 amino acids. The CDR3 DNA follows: TGTGCCATCAGTGAGGATGGACAGCCGTACAATGAGCAGTTCTTC. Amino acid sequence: CAISEDGQPYNEQFF.

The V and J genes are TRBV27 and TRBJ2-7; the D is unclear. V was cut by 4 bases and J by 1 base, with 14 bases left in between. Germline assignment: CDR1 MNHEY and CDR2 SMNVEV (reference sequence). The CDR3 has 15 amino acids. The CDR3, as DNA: TGTGCCAGCAGTTCCGGTGCCAGAGAATCCTACGAGCAGTACTTC. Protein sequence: CASSSGARESYEQYF.

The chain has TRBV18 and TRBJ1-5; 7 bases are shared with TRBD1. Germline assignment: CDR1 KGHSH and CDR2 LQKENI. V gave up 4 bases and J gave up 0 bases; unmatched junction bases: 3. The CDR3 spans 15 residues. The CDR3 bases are TGTGCCAGCTCACGGGACAGATATAGCAATCAGCCCCAGCATTTT. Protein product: CASSRDRYSNQPQHF. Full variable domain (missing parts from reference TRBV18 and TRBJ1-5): NAGVMQNPRHLVRRRGQEARLRCSPMKGHSHVYWYRQLPEEGLKFMVYLQKENIIDESGMPKERFSAEFPKEGPSILRIQQVVRGDSAAYFCASSRDRYSNQPQHFGDGTRLSIL.

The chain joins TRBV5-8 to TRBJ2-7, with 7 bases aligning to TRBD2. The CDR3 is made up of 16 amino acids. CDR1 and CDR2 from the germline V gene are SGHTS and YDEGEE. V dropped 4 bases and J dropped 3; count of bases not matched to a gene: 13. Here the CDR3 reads CASSGGEALIFYEQYF. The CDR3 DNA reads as TGTGCCAGCAGCGGGGGGGAGGCCCTTATTTTCTACGAGCAGTACTTC.